This T cell receptor (beta chain) originates from a study of OX40 agonist ivuxolimab in advanced cancers. A word on this clone: The antigen is not known.

Germline V gives CDR1 MGHDK, CDR2 SYGVNS. This CDR3 is 13 amino acids long. Trimming cost V 5 bases and J 4 bases, with 11 bases left between them. Generated by immunoSEQ multiplex PCR, the TCRdb table keeps only in-frame clones and is missing some. The sample has over 45,000 clones, less than 90% seen once. Study-wide results and caveats: Dose levels from 0.1 to 3.0 mg/kg saw CD4+ and CD8+ blood T cells expand clonally by week 6.

The origin of this receptor is an adult with an advanced solid tumor such as melanoma, head and neck, liver or kidney cancer. The genes are TRBV25-1 and TRBJ2-5, with D maybe TRBD2 (5 bases). Specimen: CD4+ or CD8+ T cells sorted from blood, collected in a trial of the OX40 agonist ivuxolimab. CDR3 in amino acids: CASSPSGVETQYF. CDR3 coding DNA: TGTGCCAGCAGTCCGTCCGGGGTAGAGACCCAGTACTTC.